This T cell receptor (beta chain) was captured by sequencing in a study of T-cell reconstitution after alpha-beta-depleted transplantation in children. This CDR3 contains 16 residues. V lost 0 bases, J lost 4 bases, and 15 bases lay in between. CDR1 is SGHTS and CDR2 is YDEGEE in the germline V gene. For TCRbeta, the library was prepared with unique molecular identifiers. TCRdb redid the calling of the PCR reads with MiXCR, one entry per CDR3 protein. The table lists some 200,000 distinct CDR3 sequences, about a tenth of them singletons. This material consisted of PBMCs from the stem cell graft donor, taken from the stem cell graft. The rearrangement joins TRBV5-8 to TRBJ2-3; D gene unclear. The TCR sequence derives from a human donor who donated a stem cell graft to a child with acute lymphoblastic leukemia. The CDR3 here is CASSLVLRSESDTQYF. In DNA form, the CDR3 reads TGTGCCAGCAGCTTGGTTCTGAGATCGGAATCAGATACGCAGTATTTT.